This T cell receptor (beta chain) came from a study of CD8 T cells in ankylosing spondylitis. This clonotype came up many times. The CDR3 extends over 15 amino acids. With 1 base removed from V and 5 bases from J, the gap between germline ends came to 15 bases. The V gene's germline CDR1 is LGHNA and CDR2 YSLEER. TCRdb itself ran the 5' RACE reads through MiXCR, one entry per CDR3 protein. The data hold about 39,000 distinct CDR3 sequences, with 10% observed a single time. This chain joins TRBV4-3 and TRBJ2-7; perhaps TRBD1 as D (6 bases). This TCR came from a male donor with ankylosing spondylitis or in good health (not recorded which). The specimen sequenced was blood, either unsorted or a sorted T cell fraction (not recorded which). The CDR3 DNA reads as TGCGCCAGCAGCCAAGGGGGGCAGCCCCAAAACGAGCAGTACTTC. It specifies CASSQGGQPQNEQYF.